One sample yielded the 18 T cell receptor beta chains listed below, sequenced in a study of cytomegalovirus exposure and HLA in healthy donors. TCRdb's table, derived via immunoSEQ multiplex PCR, lists solely in-frame clones and lacks some. The sample carries 250,000 to 300,000 clones, around 91% recorded once. Sequenced sample: PBMCs. The source of these receptors is a woman aged 18-29 years in good health and CMV-seronegative.

This clone appeared once. The V gene is TRBV6-4, the J gene TRBJ1-2; D unresolved. Germline values: CDR1 MRHNA, CDR2 SNTAGT. V was cut by 5 bases and J by 0 bases, with 7 bases left in between. The CDR3 spans 13 residues. CDR3 in DNA: TGTGCCAGCAGTTATAGCGCTAACTATGGCTACACCTTC. Protein sequence: CASSYSANYGYTF.

In DNA, the CDR3 is TGTGCCACCAGCAGAGGAGGCAGTGTGAACACTGAAGCTTTCTTT. This sequence encodes CATSRGGSVNTEAFF. The gene calls are TRBV15 and TRBJ1-1, with D hard to call. V dropped 1 base and J dropped 0 bases, with 9 bases sitting between them. The germline gives CDR1 LNHNV, CDR2 YYDKDF (reference sequence). The CDR3 consists of 15 residues.

The genes are TRBV27 and TRBJ1-2; 7 bases are shared with TRBD1. CDR1 MNHEY and CDR2 SMNVEV come from the germline V gene (reference sequence). With 3 bases clipped from V and 4 bases from J, the junction kept 8 bases outside the gene matches. This CDR3 comprises 15 residues. The CDR3, as DNA: TGTGCCAGCAGTTTGGAGAGGGGGCTCGCCTATGGCTACACCTTC. Translating gives CASSLERGLAYGYTF.

The count of this clone is one. The V and J genes are TRBV27 and TRBJ1-5; D is uncertain. Trimming pared 0 bases from V and 4 bases from J, leaving 7 bases between. CDR1 is MNHEY and CDR2 is SMNVEV in the germline V gene (reference sequence). The CDR3 is 14 residues long. The DNA for the CDR3 is TGTGCCAGCAGTTTATCAGGGAGGAATCAGCCCCAGCATTTT. Translating it yields CASSLSGRNQPQHF.

V is TRBV5-4 and J is TRBJ1-1; perhaps TRBD1 as D (5 bases). V lost 3 bases and J lost 2, with 14 bases in between. The CDR3 is 15 amino acids. Germline loops: CDR1 SGHNT, CDR2 YYREEE (reference sequence). CDR3 coding DNA: TGTGCCAGCAGCTCGCCGGGGGGAAGTAACACTGAAGCTTTCTTT. Its translation: CASSSPGGSNTEAFF.

The chain couples TRBV6-6 to TRBJ2-5, with a possible D match to TRBD2 (6 bases). From germline, CDR1 is MNHNY and CDR2 SVGAGI (reference sequence). V was cut by 7 bases and J by 2 bases, with 11 bases left in between. CDR3 length: 13 amino acids. The CDR3 nucleotides read TGTGCCAGCAACGACGGGGGACAAGAGACCCAGTACTTC. Protein product: CASNDGGQETQYF.

The chain combines TRBV7-8 with TRBJ1-2; 10 positions match TRBD1. CDR3 length equals 14 residues. J lost 7 bases, V lost 4 bases, and 6 bases had no gene match. CDR1 is SGHVS, CDR2 FQNEAQ, per germline. The CDR3: CASSSQGQGFGYTF. The CDR3 region has the DNA TGTGCCAGCAGCTCCCAGGGACAGGGGTTTGGCTACACCTTC.

The gene calls are TRBV7-2 and TRBJ2-1; 12 bases line up with TRBD2. The CDR3 is 19 residues long. Unmatched junction bases numbered 8, after V lost 1 base and J lost 1 base. Germline V gene sequence: CDR1 SGHTA, CDR2 FQGNSA. This CDR3 reads CASSLGPSGGASSYNEQFF. CDR3 DNA: TGTGCCAGCAGCTTAGGCCCTAGCGGGGGGGCTTCTTCCTACAATGAGCAGTTCTTC.

This clone was observed once. This chain connects TRBV2 to TRBJ2-7; 8 bases fit TRBD1. The V segment lost 4 bases and the J segment 4 bases; nucleotides outside the gene matches: 9. The germline CDR1 and CDR2 sequences are SNHLY and FYNNEI. CDR3 length: 15 residues. CDR3 sequence reads: CASSATGTGLYEQYV. In DNA, the CDR3 is TGTGCCAGCAGTGCCACCGGGACAGGTTTATACGAGCAGTACGTC.

V and J are TRBV7-9 and TRBJ2-7; 13 positions agree with TRBD2. The length of the CDR3 is 15 residues. Germline V gene data show CDR1 as SEHNR and CDR2 as FQNEAQ (reference sequence). V was pared by 5 bases and J by 7 bases, with 8 bases of the junction left unmatched. CDR3 amino acids: CASSRTGLAGDEQYF. CDR3 bases: TGTGCCAGCAGCCGTACCGGACTAGCGGGGGATGAGCAGTACTTC.

V is TRBV4-1 and J is TRBJ1-1, with D possibly matching TRBD1 (5 bases). This CDR3 region has 16 residues. The V and J ends lost 1 base and 2 bases respectively, with 14 bases between them. Germline CDR1 reads MGHRA; CDR2 reads YSYEKL. CDR3 nucleotides: TGCGCCAGCAGCCAAGGACAGAGAGTCATCAACACTGAAGCTTTCTTT. It codes for CASSQGQRVINTEAFF.

The V call is TRBV6-5, the J call TRBJ2-7, with D perhaps matching TRBD1 (5 bases). This CDR3 has 13 amino acids. Trimming removed 6 bases at V and 6 bases at J, with 15 bases between. In germline, CDR1 is MNHEY, CDR2 SVGAGI. The CDR3 reads CASRPDTWAEQYF. Written as DNA, the CDR3 is TGTGCCAGCAGGCCGGACACCTGGGCCGAGCAGTACTTC.

CDR3 amino acids: CASSVGPGNEQYV. For the CDR3, the DNA is TGTGCCAGCAGCGTAGGACCAGGGAACGAGCAGTACGTC. J is TRBJ2-7 and V is TRBV9, with a tentative D call TRBD1 (5 bases). The CDR3 has 13 amino acids. V shed 0 bases and J shed 5 bases, with 9 bases lying between them. CDR1 and CDR2 from the germline V gene are SGDLS and YYNGEE.

This sequence joins TRBV9 and TRBJ2-3; D is unresolved. Deletions cut 0 bases from V and 3 bases from J, with 8 bases between. CDR3 length equals 14 residues. Germline CDR1 is SGDLS and CDR2 is YYNGEE. For the CDR3, the DNA is TGTGCCAGCAGCGTAGGGTACACGACAGATACGCAGTATTTT. Translated, it gives CASSVGYTTDTQYF.

The J gene is TRBJ2-3, the V gene TRBV6-4, with 7 bases lining up with TRBD2. Germline V CDR1 and CDR2: MRHNA, SNTAGT. V lost 2 bases to trimming and J lost 2 bases; unmatched junction nucleotides: 4. The CDR3 covers 15 residues. The CDR3 region is CASSDKSGDTDTQYF. CDR3 in DNA: TGTGCCAGCAGTGACAAGAGCGGGGACACAGATACGCAGTATTTT.

This chain connects TRBV2 to TRBJ2-7, with 8 bases identical to TRBD1. The J segment lost 1 base and the V segment lost 10 bases, leaving 15 bases of the junction unmatched. CDR1 is SNHLY, CDR2 FYNNEI, per germline. The CDR3 consists of 16 residues. The CDR3 protein is CANQKPGTGDSYEQYV. CDR3 nucleotide sequence: TGTGCCAACCAAAAACCCGGGACAGGAGATTCCTACGAGCAGTACGTC.

This rearrangement joins TRBV6-5 to TRBJ2-5, with 16 bases matching TRBD2. Germline loops: CDR1 MNHEY, CDR2 SVGAGI. Losses at the gene ends were 11 bases for V and 5 bases for J; bases not matched to a gene: 8. The length of the CDR3 is 15 residues. The CDR3 sequence is CASSGLAGGEETQYF. The CDR3 DNA sequence: TGTGCCTCGTCGGGACTAGCGGGGGGGGAGGAGACCCAGTACTTC.

The chain links TRBV29-1 to TRBJ2-3; weak D call: TRBD2 (7 bases). The CDR3 sequence is 15 residues long. V lost 3 bases and J 4 bases, leaving 17 bases between the germline ends. Germline loops: CDR1 SQVTM, CDR2 ANQGSEA. The CDR3 region has the DNA TGCAGCGTTGATGGGGGGGCTGACGTACCAGATACGCAGTATTTT. Translation: CSVDGGADVPDTQYF.